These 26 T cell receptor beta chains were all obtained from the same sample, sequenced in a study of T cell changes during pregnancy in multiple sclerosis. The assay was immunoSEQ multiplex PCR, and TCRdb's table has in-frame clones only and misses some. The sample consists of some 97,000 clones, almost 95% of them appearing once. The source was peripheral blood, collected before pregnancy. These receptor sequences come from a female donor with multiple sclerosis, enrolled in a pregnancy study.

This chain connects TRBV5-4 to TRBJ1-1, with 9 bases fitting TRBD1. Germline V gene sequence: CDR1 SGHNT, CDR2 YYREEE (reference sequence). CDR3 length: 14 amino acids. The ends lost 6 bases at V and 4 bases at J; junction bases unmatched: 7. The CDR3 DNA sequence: TGTGCCAGCATCCCACAGGGGGCGCCCACTGAAGCTTTCTTT. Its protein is CASIPQGAPTEAFF. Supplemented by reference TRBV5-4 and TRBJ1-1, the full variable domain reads ETGVTQSPTHLIKTRGQQVTLRCSSQSGHNTVSWYQQALGQGPQFIFQYYREEENGRGNFPPRFSGLQFPNYSSELNVNALELDDSALYLCASIPQGAPTEAFFGQGTRLTVV.

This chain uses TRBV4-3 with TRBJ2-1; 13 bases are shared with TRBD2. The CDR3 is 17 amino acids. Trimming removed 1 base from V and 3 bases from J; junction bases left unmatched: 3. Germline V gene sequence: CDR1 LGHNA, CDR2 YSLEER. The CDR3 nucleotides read TGCGCCAGCAGCCAAGGCGGACTAGCGGGAGTCTACAATGAGCAGTTCTTC. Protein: CASSQGGLAGVYNEQFF.

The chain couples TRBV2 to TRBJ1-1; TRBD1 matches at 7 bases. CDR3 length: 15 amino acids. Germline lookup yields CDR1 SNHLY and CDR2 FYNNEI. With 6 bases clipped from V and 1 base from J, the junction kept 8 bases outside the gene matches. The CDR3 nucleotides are TGTGCCAGCAGAGAAACAGGGGCCCCGAACACTGAAGCTTTCTTT. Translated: CASRETGAPNTEAFF.

CDR3: CASGLAGGSGELFF. The CDR3 DNA follows: TGTGCCAGCGGCCTAGCGGGAGGTTCCGGGGAGCTGTTTTTT. This chain uses TRBV6-1 with TRBJ2-2; 11 positions match TRBD2. CDR1 is MNHNS and CDR2 is SASEGT in the germline V gene. Germline trimming cut 8 bases from V and 6 bases from J; bases unmatched to any gene: 5. The CDR3 is 14 residues long.

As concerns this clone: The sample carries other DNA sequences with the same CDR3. As DNA, the CDR3 is TGTGCCAGCAGTTATCGGACAGGGAACACTGAAGCTTTCTTT. Translating gives CASSYRTGNTEAFF. The chain combines TRBV13 with TRBJ1-1; 7 bases match TRBD1. This CDR3 is 14 amino acids long. Trimming cost V 6 bases and J 1 base; bases outside gene matches: 5. Germline V lookup: CDR1 PRHDT, CDR2 FYEKMQ (reference sequence).

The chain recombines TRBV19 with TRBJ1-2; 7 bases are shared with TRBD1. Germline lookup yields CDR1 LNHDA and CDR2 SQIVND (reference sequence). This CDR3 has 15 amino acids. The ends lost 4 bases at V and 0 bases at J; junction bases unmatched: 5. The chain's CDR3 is CASSNRQGTNYGYTF. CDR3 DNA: TGTGCCAGTAGTAACCGACAGGGAACTAACTATGGCTACACCTTC.

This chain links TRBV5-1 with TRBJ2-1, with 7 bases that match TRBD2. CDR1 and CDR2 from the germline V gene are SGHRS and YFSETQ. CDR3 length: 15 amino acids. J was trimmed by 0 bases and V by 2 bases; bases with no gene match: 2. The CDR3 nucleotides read TGCGCCAGCAGCTTCGGCGGGAGCTCCTACAATGAGCAGTTCTTC. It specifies CASSFGGSSYNEQFF.

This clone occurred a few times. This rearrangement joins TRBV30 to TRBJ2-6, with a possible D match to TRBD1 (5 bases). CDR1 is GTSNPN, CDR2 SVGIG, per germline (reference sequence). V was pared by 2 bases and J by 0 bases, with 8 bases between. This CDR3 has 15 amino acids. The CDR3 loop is CAWSPQGSGANVLTF. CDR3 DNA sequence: TGTGCCTGGAGTCCGCAGGGCTCTGGGGCCAACGTCCTGACTTTC.

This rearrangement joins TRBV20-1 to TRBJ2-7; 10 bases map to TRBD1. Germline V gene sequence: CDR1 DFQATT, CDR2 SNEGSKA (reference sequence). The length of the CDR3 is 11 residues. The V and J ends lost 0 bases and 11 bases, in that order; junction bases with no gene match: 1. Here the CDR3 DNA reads TGCAGTGCTAGAGACGGGACAGGGGAGTACTTC. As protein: CSARDGTGEYF.

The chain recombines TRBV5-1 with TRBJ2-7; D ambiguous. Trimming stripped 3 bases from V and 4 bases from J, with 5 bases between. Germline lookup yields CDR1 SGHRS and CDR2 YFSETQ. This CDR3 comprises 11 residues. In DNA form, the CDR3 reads TGCGCCAGCAGCTATTCATACGAGCAGTACTTC. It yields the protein CASSYSYEQYF.

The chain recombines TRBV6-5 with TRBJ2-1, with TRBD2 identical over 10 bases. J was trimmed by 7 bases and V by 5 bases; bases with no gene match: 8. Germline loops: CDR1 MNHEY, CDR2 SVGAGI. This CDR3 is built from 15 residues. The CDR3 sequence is CASSPLAGAGNEQFF. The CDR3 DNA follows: TGTGCCAGCAGTCCCCTAGCGGGGGCTGGGAATGAGCAGTTCTTC.

The CDR3 protein is CASSVLAGLGEAFF. The DNA of the CDR3 is TGTGCCAGCAGCGTTTTGGCAGGGTTGGGTGAAGCTTTCTTT. The chain uses TRBV9 and TRBJ1-1; the D gene is possibly TRBD1 (5 bases). From germline, CDR1 is SGDLS and CDR2 YYNGEE. The V and J ends lost 2 bases and 7 bases respectively, with 15 bases between them. There are 14 residues in the CDR3.

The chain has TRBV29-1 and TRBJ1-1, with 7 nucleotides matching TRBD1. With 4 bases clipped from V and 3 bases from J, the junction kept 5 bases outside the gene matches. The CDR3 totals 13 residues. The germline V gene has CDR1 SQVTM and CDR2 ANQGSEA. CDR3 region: CSVGFTGDTEAFF. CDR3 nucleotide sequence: TGCAGCGTTGGGTTCACAGGGGACACTGAAGCTTTCTTT.

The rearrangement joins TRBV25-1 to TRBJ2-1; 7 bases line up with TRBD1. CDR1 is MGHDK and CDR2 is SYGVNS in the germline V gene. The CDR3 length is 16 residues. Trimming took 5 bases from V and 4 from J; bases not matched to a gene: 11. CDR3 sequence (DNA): TGTGCCAGCAGTTACAAGACAGGGATGATTTACAATGAGCAGTTCTTC. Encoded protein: CASSYKTGMIYNEQFF.

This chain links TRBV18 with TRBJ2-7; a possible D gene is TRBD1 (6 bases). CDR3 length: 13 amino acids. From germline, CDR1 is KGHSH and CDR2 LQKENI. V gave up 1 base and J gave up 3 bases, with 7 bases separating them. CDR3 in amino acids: CASSPRGLYEQYF. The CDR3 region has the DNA TGTGCCAGCTCACCACGGGGGCTCTACGAGCAGTACTTC.

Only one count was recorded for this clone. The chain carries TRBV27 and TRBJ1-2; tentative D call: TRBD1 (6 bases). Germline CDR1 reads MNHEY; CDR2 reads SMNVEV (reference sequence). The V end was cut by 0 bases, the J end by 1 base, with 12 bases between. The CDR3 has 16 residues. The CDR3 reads CASSLSGQNLNYGYTF. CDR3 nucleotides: TGTGCCAGCAGTTTATCGGGACAAAACCTTAACTATGGCTACACCTTC.

The CDR3 DNA follows: TGTGCCAGCGCGACAGGGGCGAACACTGAAGCTTTCTTT. Its translation: CASATGANTEAFF. The chain uses TRBV7-3 and TRBJ1-1, with 8 bases identical to TRBD1. CDR3 size: 13 residues. V lost 8 bases, J lost 1 base, and 3 bases stayed unmatched. CDR1 is SGHTA, CDR2 FQGTGA, per germline.

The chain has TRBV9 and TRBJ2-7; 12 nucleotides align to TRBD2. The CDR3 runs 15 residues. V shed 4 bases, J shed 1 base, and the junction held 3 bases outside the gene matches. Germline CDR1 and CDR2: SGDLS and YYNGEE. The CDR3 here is CASSRGLAGSYEQYF. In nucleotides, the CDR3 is TGTGCCAGCAGCCGAGGACTAGCGGGATCCTACGAGCAGTACTTC.

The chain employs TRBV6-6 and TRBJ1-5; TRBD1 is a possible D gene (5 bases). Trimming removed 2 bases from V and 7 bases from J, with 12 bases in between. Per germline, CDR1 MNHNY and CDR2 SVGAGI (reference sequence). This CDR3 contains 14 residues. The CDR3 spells CASSYQGVEQPQHF. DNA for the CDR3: TGTGCCAGCAGTTACCAGGGTGTGGAGCAGCCCCAGCATTTT.

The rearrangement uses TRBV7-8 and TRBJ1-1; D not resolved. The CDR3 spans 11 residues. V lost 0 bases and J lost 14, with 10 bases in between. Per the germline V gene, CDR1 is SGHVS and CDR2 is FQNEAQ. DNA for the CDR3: TGTGCCAGCAGCTTAGCCGGAGGATTATTCTTT. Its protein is CASSLAGGLFF.

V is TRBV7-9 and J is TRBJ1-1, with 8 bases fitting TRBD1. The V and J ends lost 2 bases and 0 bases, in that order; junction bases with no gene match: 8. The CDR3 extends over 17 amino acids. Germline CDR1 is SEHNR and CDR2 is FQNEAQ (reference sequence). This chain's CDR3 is CASSLSQGARMNTEAFF. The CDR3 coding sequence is TGTGCCAGCAGCTTATCTCAGGGGGCCCGTATGAACACTGAAGCTTTCTTT.

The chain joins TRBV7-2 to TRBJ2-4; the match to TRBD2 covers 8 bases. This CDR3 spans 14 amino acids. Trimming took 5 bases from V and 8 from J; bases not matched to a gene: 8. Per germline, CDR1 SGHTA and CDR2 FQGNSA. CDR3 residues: CASSQGTSAHIQYF. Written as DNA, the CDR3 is TGTGCCAGCAGCCAAGGGACTAGTGCTCACATTCAGTACTTC.

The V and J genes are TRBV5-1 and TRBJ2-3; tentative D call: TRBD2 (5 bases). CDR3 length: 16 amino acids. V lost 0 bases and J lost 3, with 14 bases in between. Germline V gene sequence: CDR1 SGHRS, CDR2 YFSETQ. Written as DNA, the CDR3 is TGCGCCAGCAGCTTGGAGGCAGCGACGGGGACAGATACGCAGTATTTT. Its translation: CASSLEAATGTDTQYF. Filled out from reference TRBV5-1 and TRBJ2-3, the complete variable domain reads KAGVTQTPRYLIKTRGQQVTLSCSPISGHRSVSWYQQTPGQGLQFLFEYFSETQRNKGNFPGRFSGRQFSNSRSEMNVSTLELGDSALYLCASSLEAATGTDTQYFGPGTRLTVL.

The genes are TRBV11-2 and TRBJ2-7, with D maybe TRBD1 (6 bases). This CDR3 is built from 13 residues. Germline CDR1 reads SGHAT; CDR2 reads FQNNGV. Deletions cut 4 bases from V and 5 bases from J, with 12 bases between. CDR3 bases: TGTGCCAGCAGCTGGGAACAGGGCCACGAGCAGTACTTC. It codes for CASSWEQGHEQYF.

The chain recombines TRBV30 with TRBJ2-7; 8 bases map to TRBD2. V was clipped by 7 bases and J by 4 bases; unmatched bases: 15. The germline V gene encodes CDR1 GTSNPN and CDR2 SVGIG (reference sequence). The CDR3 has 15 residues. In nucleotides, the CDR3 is TGTGCCTTAAGATCCCCGGGACTAGATCGGTACGAGCAGTACTTC. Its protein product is CALRSPGLDRYEQYF.

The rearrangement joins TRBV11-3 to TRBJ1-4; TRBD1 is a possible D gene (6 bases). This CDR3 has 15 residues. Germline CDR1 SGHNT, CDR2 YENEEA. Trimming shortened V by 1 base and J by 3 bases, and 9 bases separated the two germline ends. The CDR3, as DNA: TGTGCCAGCAGCTTAGGCAGGGGAGCTAATGAAAAACTGTTTTTT. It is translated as CASSLGRGANEKLFF.